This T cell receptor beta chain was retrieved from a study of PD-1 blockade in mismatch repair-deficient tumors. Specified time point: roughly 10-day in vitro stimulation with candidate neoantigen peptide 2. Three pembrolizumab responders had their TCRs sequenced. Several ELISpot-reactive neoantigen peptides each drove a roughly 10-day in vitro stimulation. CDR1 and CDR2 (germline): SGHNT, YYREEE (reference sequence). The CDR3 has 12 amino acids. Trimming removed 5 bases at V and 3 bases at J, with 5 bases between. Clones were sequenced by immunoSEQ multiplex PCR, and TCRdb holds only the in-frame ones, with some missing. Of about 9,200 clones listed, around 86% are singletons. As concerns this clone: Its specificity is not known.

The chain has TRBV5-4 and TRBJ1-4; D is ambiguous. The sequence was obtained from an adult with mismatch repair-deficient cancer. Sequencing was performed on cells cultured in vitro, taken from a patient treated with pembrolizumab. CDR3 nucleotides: TGTGCCAGCAGGCAGCCTAATGAAAAACTGTTTTTT. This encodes CASRQPNEKLFF.